The rows below give T cell receptor beta chains drawn from one sample of a study of radiation and T cells in renal cell carcinoma. Only in-frame clones appear in the TCRdb table, and some are missing; sequencing was by immunoSEQ multiplex PCR. Here the sample spans 130,000 to 150,000 clones, 80% to 90% being singletons. The material was blood, obtained from a patient whose treatment included radiotherapy and nephrectomy. Receptors originate from a woman in her fifties or sixties with renal cell carcinoma. Both conserved end residues are part of each CDR3. The D gene is left open where the match is weak. Some rows have no size entry. The others give once, few or many, or a class for an expanded clone.

-	TRBV5-4	TRBJ2-7	-	CASSPDNLSEQYF	TGTGCCAGCAGCCCGGACAATTTGTCCGAGCAGTACTTC
-	TRBV5-1	TRBJ1-2	TRBD1	CASSLKTGGYGYTF	TGCGCCAGCAGCCTTAAGACAGGGGGCTATGGCTACACCTTC
-	TRBV7-2	TRBJ2-3	TRBD2	CASSLRRGGGTDTQYF	TGTGCCAGCAGCTTACGGCGGGGGGGCGGCACAGATACGCAGTATTTT
-	TRBV7-9	TRBJ1-2	-	CASDYGYTF	TGTGCCAGCGACTATGGCTACACCTTC
-	TRBV19	TRBJ1-2	-	CASSDNFYGYTF	TGTGCCAGTAGTGACAATTTCTATGGCTACACCTTC
once	TRBV6-5	TRBJ1-6	-	CASSYSFWGNSPLHF	TGTGCCAGCAGTTACTCGTTTTGGGGTAATTCACCCCTCCACTTT
once	TRBV9	TRBJ1-1	-	CASSVEQLNTEAFF	TGTGCCAGCAGCGTAGAACAGCTGAACACTGAAGCTTTCTTT
-	TRBV6-5	TRBJ2-2	-	CASSFRRRAGGELFF	TGTGCCAGCAGTTTCCGTCGACGGGCGGGCGGGGAGCTGTTTTTT
-	TRBV9	TRBJ2-7	-	CASSALAVGWDEQYF	TGTGCCAGCAGCGCACTCGCCGTAGGGTGGGACGAGCAGTACTTC
-	TRBV18	TRBJ2-3	-	CASSLGRSTDTQYF	TGTGCCAGCTCCTTGGGACGAAGCACAGATACGCAGTATTTT
once	TRBV5-1	TRBJ2-7	-	CASSFTKEAYEQYF	TGCGCCAGCAGCTTTACTAAGGAAGCCTACGAGCAGTACTTC
-	TRBV29-1	TRBJ2-3	TRBD2	CSVGELAGATDTQYF	TGCAGCGTTGGAGAGCTCGCGGGAGCCACAGATACGCAGTATTTT
-	TRBV18	TRBJ1-2	-	CASSPSGLDYGYTF	TGTGCCAGCTCACCAAGTGGTCTGGACTATGGCTACACCTTC
-	TRBV7-9	TRBJ1-3	-	CASSSMGASGNTIYF	TGTGCCAGCAGCTCCATGGGAGCGTCTGGAAACACCATATATTTT
few	TRBV25-1	TRBJ2-1	TRBD1	CASRRGQGAINEQFF	TGTGCCAGCAGGAGGGGACAGGGGGCGATCAATGAGCAGTTCTTC
-	TRBV7-2	TRBJ1-2	TRBD1	CASSLGTGGMGTF	TGTGCCAGCAGCTTAGGGACAGGGGGGATGGGTACCTTC
-	TRBV6-6	TRBJ1-2	-	CASTQLDFDYGYTF	TGTGCCAGCACTCAGCTGGACTTTGACTATGGCTACACCTTC
-	TRBV25-1	TRBJ2-4	-	CASSERHVHIQYF	TGTGCCAGCAGTGAAAGACACGTGCACATTCAGTACTTC
-	TRBV5-8	TRBJ2-1	TRBD1	CASRPGTGFAYNEQFF	TGTGCCAGCAGACCCGGGACAGGGTTCGCCTACAATGAGCAGTTCTTC
-	TRBV21-1	TRBJ2-7	-	CASSSATASYEQYF	TGTGCCAGCTCTTCAGCGACTGCCTCCTACGAGCAGTACTTC
-	TRBV11-2	TRBJ1-6	-	CASSLGNSPLHF	TGTGCCAGCAGCTTGGGGAATTCACCCCTCCACTTT
-	TRBV7-2	TRBJ2-7	-	CASRLDGRSYEQYF	TGTGCCAGCAGGTTGGATGGTCGATCCTACGAGCAGTACTTC
-	TRBV7-2	TRBJ2-5	-	CASSLAYGETQYF	TGTGCCAGCAGCTTAGCGTATGGGGAGACCCAGTACTTC
-	TRBV6-5	TRBJ1-2	-	CASSYSRDYGYTF	TGTGCCAGCAGTTATAGTAGAGACTATGGCTACACCTTC
-	TRBV9	TRBJ1-3	-	CASSDHRVSGNTIYF	TGTGCCAGCAGCGACCACAGGGTGTCTGGAAACACCATATATTTT
-	TRBV6-1	TRBJ1-4	-	CASSFHLNEKLFF	TGTGCCAGCAGTTTCCACCTTAATGAAAAACTGTTTTTT
few	TRBV11-2	TRBJ1-2	TRBD1	CASSRTGADYGYTF	TGTGCCAGCAGCCGTACAGGGGCCGACTATGGCTACACCTTC
-	TRBV5-5	TRBJ1-6	TRBD1	CASSSTYRGAGSPLHF	TGTGCCAGCAGCTCAACTTACAGGGGGGCGGGTTCACCCCTCCACTTT